Reported below is one T cell receptor beta chain. These data are taken from a study of T cell responses to AZD1222 COVID-19 vaccine. Repertoires were generated with immunoSEQ multiplex PCR, while TCRdb's copy carries only in-frame clones and drops some. The table lists approximately 140,000 clones, 80% to 95% of them singletons. This CDR3 comprises 12 residues. Germline V CDR1 and CDR2: SQVTM, ANQGSEA. Trimming pared 7 bases from V and 2 bases from J, leaving 12 bases between. The chain links TRBV29-1 to TRBJ2-7, with D perhaps assigned TRBD1 or TRBD2 (7 bases each). This material consisted of peripheral blood, taken 28 days after the second AZD1222 dose. This clonotype was obtained from an adult who received the AZD1222 COVID-19 vaccine. CDR3 sequence: CSGRGTAYEQYF. CDR3 bases: TGCAGCGGGCGGGGGACAGCCTACGAGCAGTACTTC.